This section outlines one TCR beta chain sequence together with its context. Its antigen is still unknown. The data stem from a study of blood T cells in healthy people across ages. Study information: For every two T cells, template switching captured about one barcoded beta molecule. The study, taken as a whole, reports: Expanded clonotype changes were possibly confounded by unknown donor CMV status. Calculation of diversity from one million T cells yielded estimates considered to be underestimates.

The second PCR ran about 6 to 12 cycles with a sample-barcoded 5' primer and J-beta primers. TCRdb analysed the 5' RACE reads with MiXCR anew, one entry per CDR3 protein. This table has about 770,000 distinct CDR3 sequences, approximately 44% appearing once. Trimming removed 2 bases from V and 1 base from J; junction bases left unmatched: 6. Germline V CDR1 and CDR2: KGHSH, LQKENI. The CDR3 has 17 residues. The rearrangement uses TRBV18 and TRBJ2-2; TRBD1 matches 8 bases. The sequenced sample was blood. The source is a man aged 55 to 70 in good health. DNA for the CDR3: TGTGCCAGCTCACCAATCTTTGGACAGGGGAACACCGGGGAGCTGTTTTTT. It yields the protein CASSPIFGQGNTGELFF.